Listed here are 27 T cell receptor beta chains from one sample, sequenced in a study of cytomegalovirus exposure and HLA in healthy donors. The PCR ran on 60 Vbeta and 13 Jbeta primers. Sequenced by immunoSEQ multiplex PCR; TCRdb stores in-frame clones only, minus some. The table lists about 43,000 clones, roughly half of them singletons. Material for sequencing was PBMCs. The receptor source for this set is a man aged 55 to 70 in good health and CMV-seronegative.

The rearrangement links TRBV19 to TRBJ2-5; 8 bases align to TRBD1. This CDR3 contains 15 residues. The germline CDR1 and CDR2 sequences are LNHDA and SQIVND (reference sequence). V lost 2 bases and J lost 4; bases outside the gene matches: 6. CDR3 DNA sequence: TGTGCCAGTAGTATATCAGGGGGCGAGGGAGAGACCCAGTACTTC. Translated: CASSISGGEGETQYF.

The J gene is TRBJ1-2, the V gene TRBV9; tentatively, D is TRBD1 (5 bases). This CDR3 contains 15 residues. V was shortened by 3 bases and J by 8 bases, with 20 bases between the two germline ends. From germline, CDR1 is SGDLS and CDR2 YYNGEE. The CDR3 protein is CASSASGGLVGGYTF. The CDR3 bases are TGTGCCAGCAGCGCCTCCGGGGGGTTGGTCGGGGGCTACACCTTC. Full variable domain (remainder filled in from reference TRBV9 and TRBJ1-2): DSGVTQTPKHLITATGQRVTLRCSPRSGDLSVYWYQQSLDQGLQFLIQYYNGEERAKGNILERFSAQQFPDLHSELNLSSLELGDSALYFCASSASGGLVGGYTFGSGTRLTVV.

V usage is TRBV4-2 and J usage is TRBJ2-2, with TRBD2 as a possible D gene (5 bases). V was pared by 3 bases and J by 1 base, with 9 bases between. CDR3 size: 15 residues. CDR1 and CDR2 (germline): LGHNA, YNFKEQ. The CDR3 coding sequence is TGTGCCAGCAGCCAGGGCGGACTGAACACCGGGGAGCTGTTTTTT. Translated, it gives CASSQGGLNTGELFF.

This clone was counted a single time. This rearrangement joins TRBV5-1 to TRBJ1-1; a possible D gene is TRBD1 (6 bases). The germline V and J ends were trimmed by 1 base and 5 bases, with 15 bases remaining between them. From germline, CDR1 is SGHRS and CDR2 YFSETQ. The length of the CDR3 is 15 residues. CDR3 loop: CASSLSGASGTEAFF. As DNA, the CDR3 is TGCGCCAGCAGCTTGTCAGGGGCTAGTGGAACTGAAGCTTTCTTT.

V is TRBV5-1 and J is TRBJ2-5; 8 nucleotides line up with TRBD1. Germline V gives CDR1 SGHRS, CDR2 YFSETQ. This CDR3 comprises 17 residues. V gave up 0 bases and J gave up 5 bases; unmatched junction bases: 12. In DNA, the CDR3 is TGCGCCAGCAGCTTGGCCCCGGGCAGGGGGCGTGAGGAGACCCAGTACTTC. This sequence encodes CASSLAPGRGREETQYF.

V gene TRBV11-3 combines with J gene TRBJ2-3; D perhaps matches TRBD2 (6 bases). The V end was cut by 4 bases, the J end by 6 bases, with 11 bases between. Germline CDR1 SGHNT, CDR2 YENEEA. The CDR3 totals 13 residues. The CDR3 coding sequence is TGTGCCAGCAGCTCACCCGCGGGGGATACGCAGTATTTT. This sequence encodes CASSSPAGDTQYF.

The V gene is TRBV7-9, the J gene TRBJ1-3; D might be TRBD1 (6 bases). The V and J ends lost 7 bases and 8 bases respectively, with 21 bases between them. The CDR3 runs 15 residues. Looked up from germline, CDR1 is SEHNR and CDR2 is FQNEAQ (reference sequence). DNA of the CDR3: TGTGCCAGCACCTTTTCTTGGGACACGGACCACACCATATATTTT. Protein product: CASTFSWDTDHTIYF.

This clone was detected only a few times. The J gene is TRBJ2-1, the V gene TRBV5-1; no definite D call. Trimming removed 5 bases from V and 5 bases from J, with 11 bases in between. This CDR3 has 13 amino acids. Germline V CDR1 and CDR2: SGHRS, YFSETQ. The CDR3 here is CASRAQANNEQFF. CDR3 in DNA: TGCGCCAGCAGGGCCCAGGCTAACAATGAGCAGTTCTTC. The whole variable domain, filled in from reference TRBV5-1 and TRBJ2-1, reads KAGVTQTPRYLIKTRGQQVTLSCSPISGHRSVSWYQQTPGQGLQFLFEYFSETQRNKGNFPGRFSGRQFSNSRSEMNVSTLELGDSALYLCASRAQANNEQFFGPGTRLTVL.

There are a few counts of this clone. This chain connects TRBV6-5 to TRBJ2-5; TRBD2 agrees at 11 bases. The ends lost 2 bases at V and 4 bases at J; junction bases unmatched: 6. The CDR3 loop spans 16 amino acids. Germline lookup yields CDR1 MNHEY and CDR2 SVGAGI. The CDR3: CASSYAAGTSGETQYF. The CDR3 coding sequence is TGTGCCAGCAGTTACGCCGCCGGGACTAGCGGAGAGACCCAGTACTTC.

This clone was detected a few times. The chain carries TRBV27 and TRBJ2-2; D call uncertain. The V and J ends lost 8 bases and 1 base respectively, with 11 bases between them. The CDR3 is 14 amino acids. Germline CDR1 and CDR2: MNHEY and SMNVEV (reference sequence). CDR3 amino acids: CASAPGGNTGELFF. The CDR3 DNA follows: TGTGCCAGCGCCCCAGGTGGGAACACCGGGGAGCTGTTTTTT.

This clone has a single count. V and J are TRBV30 and TRBJ2-7; 8 bases fit TRBD1. Germline V gene lookup returns CDR1 GTSNPN and CDR2 SVGIG (reference sequence). This CDR3 is built from 11 residues. The trim removed 5 bases at V and 9 bases at J, leaving 6 bases unmatched. The CDR3 protein is CAWSTGAVQYF. CDR3 in DNA: TGTGCCTGGTCGACAGGGGCCGTGCAGTACTTC.

The rearrangement joins TRBV2 to TRBJ2-7, with 7 nucleotides matching TRBD1. J lost 13 bases, V lost 5 bases, and 5 bases had no gene match. The germline V gene encodes CDR1 SNHLY and CDR2 FYNNEI. This CDR3 has 10 amino acids. The CDR3: CASSTGDPYF. CDR3 DNA: TGTGCCAGCAGTACAGGGGATCCCTACTTC.

This chain connects TRBV15 to TRBJ1-3; TRBD1 aligns across 9 bases. The CDR3 runs to 15 residues. CDR1 is LNHNV and CDR2 is YYDKDF in the germline V gene (reference sequence). The ends lost 3 bases at V and 2 bases at J; junction bases unmatched: 2. The CDR3 DNA reads TGTGCCACCAGCAGGGACAGGGGTACTGGAAACACCATATATTTT. Translation gives CATSRDRGTGNTIYF.

This rearrangement joins TRBV30 to TRBJ1-1; D remains unclear. Germline V gives CDR1 GTSNPN, CDR2 SVGIG (reference sequence). Between the trimmed V and J ends, which lost 3 bases and 0 bases, there was a span of 8 bases. The CDR3 consists of 13 residues. CDR3 loop: CAWRGSLNTEAFF. CDR3 nucleotides: TGTGCCTGGAGGGGTAGCCTGAACACTGAAGCTTTCTTT.

CDR3 DNA sequence: TGTGCCAGCAGCCCCCCGGCTCGTGGGTCGGGGGAGCAGTACTTC. It codes for CASSPPARGSGEQYF. This chain links TRBV7-9 with TRBJ2-7, with D possibly matching TRBD2 (5 bases). V dropped 5 bases and J dropped 7 bases, with 21 bases sitting between them. The length of the CDR3 is 15 residues. The V gene's germline CDR1 is SEHNR and CDR2 FQNEAQ (reference sequence).

V and J are TRBV25-1 and TRBJ1-2, with 10 bases aligning to TRBD1. This CDR3 is built from 14 residues. From germline, CDR1 is MGHDK and CDR2 SYGVNS. V trimming: 6 bases; J trimming: 4 bases; junction bases outside the gene matches: 5. CDR3 loop: CASSRTGGIYGYTF. The CDR3 nucleotides read TGTGCCAGCAGCCGGACAGGGGGGATCTATGGCTACACCTTC.

The rearrangement joins TRBV6-5 to TRBJ2-7; tentative D call: TRBD1 (6 bases). Trimming took off 5 bases at V and 2 bases at J, with 13 bases between the two ends. This CDR3 has 14 residues. Germline CDR1 reads MNHEY; CDR2 reads SVGAGI. The CDR3 spells CASSRTVSPYEQYF. For the CDR3, the DNA is TGTGCCAGCAGTCGGACAGTTTCCCCCTACGAGCAGTACTTC.

The chain is built from TRBV28 and TRBJ2-3; D is perhaps TRBD2 (5 bases). The CDR3 sequence is 15 residues long. Germline CDR1 and CDR2: MDHEN and SYDVKM. V was clipped by 4 bases and J by 2 bases, with 13 bases between them. The CDR3 sequence: CASSSHGETTDTQYF. In DNA, the CDR3 is TGTGCCAGCAGTTCCCACGGGGAAACCACAGATACGCAGTATTTT. Using reference TRBV28 and TRBJ2-3 for the parts outside the CDR3, the full variable domain is DVKVTQSSRYLVKRTGEKVFLECVQDMDHENMFWYRQDPGLGLRLIYFSYDVKMKEKGDIPEGYSVSREKKERFSLILESASTNQTSMYLCASSSHGETTDTQYFGPGTRLTVL.

The V call is TRBV25-1, the J call TRBJ2-7, with 10 bases that match TRBD2. V lost 8 bases and J lost 2; bases outside the gene matches: 3. The V gene's germline CDR1 is MGHDK and CDR2 SYGVNS. The CDR3 sequence is 13 residues long. CDR3 nucleotide sequence: TGTGCCAGCGGTGGACTAGCGGCCTACGAGCAGTACTTC. This encodes CASGGLAAYEQYF.

The rearrangement joins TRBV2 to TRBJ2-7; D gene unclear. CDR3 length equals 15 residues. The germline V gene has CDR1 SNHLY and CDR2 FYNNEI. The ends were cut back, 3 bases at V and 0 bases at J, with 12 bases in the middle. The CDR3 DNA follows: TGTGCCAGCAGTGAGTCGGCGGATAGCTCCTACGAGCAGTACTTC. As protein: CASSESADSSYEQYF. The variable domain in full, with the rest retrieved from reference TRBV2 and TRBJ2-7, is EPEVTQTPSHQVTQMGQEVILRCVPISNHLYFYWYRQILGQKVEFLVSFYNNEISEKSEIFDDQFSVERPDGSNFTLKIRSTKLEDSAMYFCASSESADSSYEQYFGPGTRLTVT.

The V gene is TRBV5-6, the J gene TRBJ1-6; TRBD1 matches at 7 bases. V lost 2 bases to trimming and J lost 9 bases; unmatched junction nucleotides: 8. From germline, CDR1 is SGHDT and CDR2 YYEEEE. CDR3 length: 15 residues. The chain's CDR3 is CASSFPGTVGSPLHF. CDR3 coding DNA: TGTGCCAGCAGCTTTCCCGGGACAGTTGGTTCACCCCTCCACTTT.

The V and J genes are TRBV18 and TRBJ2-5; the D gene is possibly TRBD1 (5 bases). Germline V gene sequence: CDR1 KGHSH, CDR2 LQKENI. Trimming removed 4 bases at V and 2 bases at J, with 8 bases between. The CDR3 spans 13 residues. The CDR3 is CASSRTQQETQYF. DNA of the CDR3: TGTGCCAGCTCACGGACACAACAAGAGACCCAGTACTTC.

V gene TRBV5-1 combines with J gene TRBJ2-2; perhaps TRBD1 as D (6 bases). The V gene lost 8 bases and the J gene lost 6 bases, with 23 bases spanning the gap. This CDR3 has 16 amino acids. Germline V gene lookup returns CDR1 SGHRS and CDR2 YFSETQ. CDR3 sequence reads: CASAPRQESFAGELFF. CDR3 coding DNA: TGCGCCAGTGCGCCCCGACAGGAAAGTTTCGCCGGGGAGCTGTTTTTT.

DNA for the CDR3: TGTGCCAGCAGTGGACAGGGAGGTCAGCCCCAGCATTTT. Its translation: CASSGQGGQPQHF. The chain couples TRBV2 to TRBJ1-5; 7 nucleotides match TRBD1. The J segment lost 6 bases and the V segment lost 4 bases, leaving 3 bases of the junction unmatched. CDR3 length equals 13 residues. CDR1 is SNHLY, CDR2 FYNNEI, per germline.

This clone was recorded only once. The V call is TRBV29-1, the J call TRBJ2-7, with 7 positions matching TRBD1. V shed 7 bases, J shed 3 bases, and the junction held 9 bases outside the gene matches. The CDR3 is 13 amino acids. CDR1 and CDR2 (germline): SQVTM, ANQGSEA. CDR3 nucleotides: TGCAGCGGCTCGGCGGCAGGGGGCTACGAGCAGTACTTC. This codes for CSGSAAGGYEQYF.

The chain has TRBV30 and TRBJ2-1; maybe TRBD1 (5 bases). Germline V lookup: CDR1 GTSNPN, CDR2 SVGIG (reference sequence). The ends were cut back, 5 bases at V and 12 bases at J, with 14 bases in the middle. CDR3 length: 11 residues. CDR3 nucleotide sequence: TGTGCCTGGTCTAGGGGCGGTGTGCAGTTCTTC. It is translated as CAWSRGGVQFF.

The rearrangement joins TRBV5-1 to TRBJ2-1; 9 bases agree with TRBD1. CDR1 SGHRS and CDR2 YFSETQ come from the germline V gene. The CDR3 runs to 15 residues. V lost 0 bases to trimming and J lost 6 bases; unmatched junction nucleotides: 4. CDR3 amino acids: CASSLGTGDPNEQFF. The CDR3 bases are TGCGCCAGCAGCTTGGGGACAGGGGACCCCAATGAGCAGTTCTTC.